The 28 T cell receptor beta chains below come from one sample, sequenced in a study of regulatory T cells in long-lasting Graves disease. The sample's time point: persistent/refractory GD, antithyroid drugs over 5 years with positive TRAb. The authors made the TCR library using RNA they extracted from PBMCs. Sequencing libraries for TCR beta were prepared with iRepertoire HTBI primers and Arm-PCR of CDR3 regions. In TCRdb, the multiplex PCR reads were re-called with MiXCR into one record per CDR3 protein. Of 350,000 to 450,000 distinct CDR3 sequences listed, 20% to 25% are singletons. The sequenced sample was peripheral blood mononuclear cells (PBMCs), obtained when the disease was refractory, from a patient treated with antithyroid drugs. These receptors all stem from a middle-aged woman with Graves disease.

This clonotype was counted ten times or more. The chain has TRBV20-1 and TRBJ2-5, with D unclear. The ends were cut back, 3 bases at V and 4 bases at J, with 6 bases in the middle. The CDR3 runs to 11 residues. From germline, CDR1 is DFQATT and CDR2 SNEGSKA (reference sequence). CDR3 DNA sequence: TGCAGTGCTAGGGGTCCAGAGACCCAGTACTTC. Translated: CSARGPETQYF.

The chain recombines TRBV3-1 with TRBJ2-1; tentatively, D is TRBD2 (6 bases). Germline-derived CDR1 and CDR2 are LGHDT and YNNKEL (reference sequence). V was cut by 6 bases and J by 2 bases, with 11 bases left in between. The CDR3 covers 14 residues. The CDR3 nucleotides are TGTGCCAGCAGTCAACAGCGGGCCTACAATGAGCAGTTCTTC. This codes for CASSQQRAYNEQFF.

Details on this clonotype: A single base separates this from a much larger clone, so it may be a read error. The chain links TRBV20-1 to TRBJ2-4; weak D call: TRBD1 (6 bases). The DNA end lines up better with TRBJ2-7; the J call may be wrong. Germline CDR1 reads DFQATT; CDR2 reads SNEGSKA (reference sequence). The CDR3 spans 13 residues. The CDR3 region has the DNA TGCGGTGCTACTGGACAGATCTCCTACGAGCAGTACTTC. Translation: CGATGQISYEQYF.

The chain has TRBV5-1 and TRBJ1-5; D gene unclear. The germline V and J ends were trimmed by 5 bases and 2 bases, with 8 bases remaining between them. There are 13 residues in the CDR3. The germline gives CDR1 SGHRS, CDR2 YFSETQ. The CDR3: CASRAGGNQPQHF. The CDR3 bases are TGCGCCAGCAGGGCCGGAGGCAATCAGCCCCAGCATTTT. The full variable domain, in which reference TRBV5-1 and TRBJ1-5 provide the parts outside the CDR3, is KAGVTQTPRYLIKTRGQQVTLSCSPISGHRSVSWYQQTPGQGLQFLFEYFSETQRNKGNFPGRFSGRQFSNSRSEMNVSTLELGDSALYLCASRAGGNQPQHFGDGTRLSIL.

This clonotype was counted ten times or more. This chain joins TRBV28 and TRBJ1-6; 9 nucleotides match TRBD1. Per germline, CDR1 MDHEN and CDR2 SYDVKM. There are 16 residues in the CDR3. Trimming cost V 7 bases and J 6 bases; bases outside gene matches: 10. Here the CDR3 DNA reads TGTGCCAGCAATTCTGACAGGGGGGAGATTAATTCACCCCTCCACTTT. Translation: CASNSDRGEINSPLHF.

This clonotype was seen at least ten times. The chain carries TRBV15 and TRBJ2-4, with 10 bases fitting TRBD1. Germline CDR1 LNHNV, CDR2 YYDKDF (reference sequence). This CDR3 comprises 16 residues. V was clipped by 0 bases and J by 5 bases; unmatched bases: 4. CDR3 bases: TGTGCCACCAGCAGAGAAAGACAGGGGGCGGAAAACATTCAGTACTTC. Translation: CATSRERQGAENIQYF.

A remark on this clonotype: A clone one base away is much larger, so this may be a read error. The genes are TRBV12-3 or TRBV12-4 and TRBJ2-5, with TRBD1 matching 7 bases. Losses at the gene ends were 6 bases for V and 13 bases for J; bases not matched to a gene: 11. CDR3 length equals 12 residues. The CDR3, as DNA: TGTGCCAGCAGCTGGGACAGTTGGCCTGTGTACTTC. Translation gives CASSWDSWPVYF.

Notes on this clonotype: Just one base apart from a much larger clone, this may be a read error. This CDR3 is CASSEALDHTYEQYF. CDR3 DNA sequence: TGTGCCAGCAGTGAAGCTTTAGATCATACCTACGAGCAGTACTTC. This chain connects TRBV2 to TRBJ2-7; D remains ambiguous. CDR3 size: 15 residues. Germline values: CDR1 SNHLY, CDR2 FYNNEI. V lost 0 bases, J lost 2 bases, and 11 bases lay in between.

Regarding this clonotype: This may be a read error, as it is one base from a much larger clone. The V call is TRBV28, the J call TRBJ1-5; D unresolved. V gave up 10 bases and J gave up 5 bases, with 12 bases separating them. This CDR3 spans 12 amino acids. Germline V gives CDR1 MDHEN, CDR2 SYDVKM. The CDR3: CANSLPYQPQHF. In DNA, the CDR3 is TGTGCCAACAGCCTACCTTATCAGCCCCAGCATTTT.

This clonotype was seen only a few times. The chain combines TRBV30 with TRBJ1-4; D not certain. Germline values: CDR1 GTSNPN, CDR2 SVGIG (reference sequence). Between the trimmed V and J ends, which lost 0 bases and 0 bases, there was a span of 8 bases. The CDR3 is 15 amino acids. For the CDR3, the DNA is TGTGCCTGGAGTGTCGCGGCAGCAACTAATGAAAAACTGTTTTTT. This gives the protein CAWSVAAATNEKLFF.

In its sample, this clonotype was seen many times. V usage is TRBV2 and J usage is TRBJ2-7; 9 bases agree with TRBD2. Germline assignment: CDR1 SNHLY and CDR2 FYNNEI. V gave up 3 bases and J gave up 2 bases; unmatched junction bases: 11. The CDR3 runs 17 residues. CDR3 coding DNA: TGTGCCAGCAGTGACCTAACCCTAGCGGGAATTCCCTACGAGCAGTACTTC. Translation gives CASSDLTLAGIPYEQYF.

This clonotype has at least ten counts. DNA for the CDR3: TGTGCCAGCAGTTTGGGTAGTGAAGCTTTCTTT. Amino acids: CASSLGSEAFF. The V and J genes are TRBV28 and TRBJ1-1; D unclear. V lost 3 bases to trimming and J lost 7 bases, with 6 bases between them. The CDR3 loop spans 11 amino acids. Germline V CDR1 and CDR2: MDHEN, SYDVKM. The full variable domain, in which reference TRBV28 and TRBJ1-1 provide the parts outside the CDR3, is DVKVTQSSRYLVKRTGEKVFLECVQDMDHENMFWYRQDPGLGLRLIYFSYDVKMKEKGDIPEGYSVSREKKERFSLILESASTNQTSMYLCASSLGSEAFFGQGTRLTVV.

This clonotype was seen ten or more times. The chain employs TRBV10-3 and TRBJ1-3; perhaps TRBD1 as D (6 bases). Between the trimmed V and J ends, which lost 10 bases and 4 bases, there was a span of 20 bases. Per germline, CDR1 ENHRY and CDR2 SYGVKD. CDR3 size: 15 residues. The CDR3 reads CATTTGIVLGNTIYF. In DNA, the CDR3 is TGTGCCACAACCACAGGGATCGTTTTGGGAAACACCATATATTTT.

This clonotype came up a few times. The CDR3 bases are TGTGCCAGCAGTCCACAATCAACTGGAAACACCATATATTTT. Its protein product is CASSPQSTGNTIYF. V is TRBV6-1 and J is TRBJ1-3; D gene ambiguous. The CDR3 spans 14 residues. CDR1 MNHNS and CDR2 SASEGT come from the germline V gene. V lost 5 bases to trimming and J lost 2 bases, with 10 bases between them.

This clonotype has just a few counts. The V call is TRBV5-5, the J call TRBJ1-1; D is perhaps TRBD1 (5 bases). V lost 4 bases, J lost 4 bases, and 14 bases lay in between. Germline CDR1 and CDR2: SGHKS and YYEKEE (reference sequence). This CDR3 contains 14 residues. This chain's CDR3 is CASSPTTRGTEAFF. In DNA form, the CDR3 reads TGTGCCAGCAGCCCGACAACGAGGGGCACTGAAGCTTTCTTT. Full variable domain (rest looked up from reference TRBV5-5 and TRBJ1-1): DAGVTQSPTHLIKTRGQQVTLRCSPISGHKSVSWYQQVLGQGPQFIFQYYEKEERGRGNFPDRFSARQFPNYSSELNVNALLLGDSALYLCASSPTTRGTEAFFGQGTRLTVV.

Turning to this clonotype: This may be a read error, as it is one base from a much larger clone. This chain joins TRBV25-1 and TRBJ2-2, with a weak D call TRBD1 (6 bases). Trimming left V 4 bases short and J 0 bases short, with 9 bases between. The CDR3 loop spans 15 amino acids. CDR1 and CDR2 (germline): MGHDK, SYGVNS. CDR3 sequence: CASSGQEANTGELFF. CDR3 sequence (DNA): TGTGCCAGCAGTGGACAGGAGGCGAACACCGGGGAGCTGTTTTTT. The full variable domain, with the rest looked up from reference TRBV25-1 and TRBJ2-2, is EADIYQTPRYLVIGTGKKITLECSQTMGHDKMYWYQQDPGMELHLIHYSYGVNSTEKGDLSSESTVSRIRTEHFPLTLESARPSHTSQYLCASSGQEANTGELFFGEGSRLTVL.

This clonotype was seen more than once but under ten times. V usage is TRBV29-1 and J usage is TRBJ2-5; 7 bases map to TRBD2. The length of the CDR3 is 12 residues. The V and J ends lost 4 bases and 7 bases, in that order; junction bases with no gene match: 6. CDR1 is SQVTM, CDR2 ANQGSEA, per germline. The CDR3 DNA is TGCAGCGTTGGACCTGGGGGGGGGACCCAGTACTTC. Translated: CSVGPGGGTQYF.

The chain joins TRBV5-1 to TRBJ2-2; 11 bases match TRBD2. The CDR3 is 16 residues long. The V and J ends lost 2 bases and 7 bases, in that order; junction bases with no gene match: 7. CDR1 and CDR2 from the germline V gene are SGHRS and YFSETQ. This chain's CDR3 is CASSFTSGSSIGELFF. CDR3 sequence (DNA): TGCGCCAGCAGCTTTACTAGCGGGAGTTCGATCGGGGAGCTGTTTTTT.

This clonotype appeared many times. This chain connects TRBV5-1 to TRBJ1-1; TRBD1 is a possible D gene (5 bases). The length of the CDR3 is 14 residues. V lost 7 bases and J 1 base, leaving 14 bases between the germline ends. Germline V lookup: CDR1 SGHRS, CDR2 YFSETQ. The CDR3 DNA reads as TGCGCCAGCCGGGACGGAAGGAGGAACACTGAAGCTTTCTTT. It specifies CASRDGRRNTEAFF.

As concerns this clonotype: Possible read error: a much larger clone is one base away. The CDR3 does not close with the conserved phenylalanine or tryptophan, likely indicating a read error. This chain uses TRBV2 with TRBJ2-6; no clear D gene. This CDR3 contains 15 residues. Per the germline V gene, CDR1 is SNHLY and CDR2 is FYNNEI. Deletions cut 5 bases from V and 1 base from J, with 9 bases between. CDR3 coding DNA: TGTGCCAGCAGTATTTTAAGTTCTGGGGCCAACGTCCTGACTTCC. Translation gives CASSILSSGANVLTS.

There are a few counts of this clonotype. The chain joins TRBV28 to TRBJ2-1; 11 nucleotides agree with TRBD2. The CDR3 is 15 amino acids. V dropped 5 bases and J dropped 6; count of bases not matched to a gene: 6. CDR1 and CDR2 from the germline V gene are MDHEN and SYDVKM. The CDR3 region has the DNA TGTGCCAGCAGTCCGGGACTAGCGGCGGGCAATGAGCAGTTCTTC. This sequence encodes CASSPGLAAGNEQFF.

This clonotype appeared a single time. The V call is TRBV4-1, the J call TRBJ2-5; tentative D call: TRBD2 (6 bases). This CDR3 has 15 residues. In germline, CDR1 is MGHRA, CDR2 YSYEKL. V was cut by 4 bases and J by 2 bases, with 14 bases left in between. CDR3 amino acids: CASSPGGAEQETQYF. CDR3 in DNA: TGCGCCAGCAGCCCCGGCGGGGCGGAGCAAGAGACCCAGTACTTC.

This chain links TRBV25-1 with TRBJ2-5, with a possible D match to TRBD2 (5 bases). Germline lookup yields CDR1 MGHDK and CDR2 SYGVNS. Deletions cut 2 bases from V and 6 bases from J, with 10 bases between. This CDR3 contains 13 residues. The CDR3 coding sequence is TGTGCCAGCAGTGAAGCGGGCGGAAAGACCCAGTACTTC. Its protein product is CASSEAGGKTQYF.

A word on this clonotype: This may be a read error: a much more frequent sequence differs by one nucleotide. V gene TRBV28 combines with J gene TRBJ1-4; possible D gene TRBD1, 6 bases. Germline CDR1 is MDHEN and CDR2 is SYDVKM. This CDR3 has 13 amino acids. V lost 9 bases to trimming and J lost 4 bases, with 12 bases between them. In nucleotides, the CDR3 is TGTGCCAGTGTGTACAGGGATAATGAAAAACTGTTTTTT. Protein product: CASVYRDNEKLFF.

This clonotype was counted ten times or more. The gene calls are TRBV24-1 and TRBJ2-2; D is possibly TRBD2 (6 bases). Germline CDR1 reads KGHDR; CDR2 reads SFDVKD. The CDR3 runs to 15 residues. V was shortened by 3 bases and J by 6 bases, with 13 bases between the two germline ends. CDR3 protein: CATSDPRLVSGELFF. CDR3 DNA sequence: TGTGCCACCAGTGATCCGCGACTAGTATCCGGGGAGCTGTTTTTT.

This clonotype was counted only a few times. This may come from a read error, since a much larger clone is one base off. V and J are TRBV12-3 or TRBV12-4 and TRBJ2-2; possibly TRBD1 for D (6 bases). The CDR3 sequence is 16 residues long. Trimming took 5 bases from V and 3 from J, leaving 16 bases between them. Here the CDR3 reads CASSTVQGYDTGELFF. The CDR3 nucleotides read TGTGCCAGCAGTACTGTACAGGGATACGACACCGGGGAGCTGTTTTTT.

CDR3 nucleotides: TGTGCCAGCAGCTTATCGCGGGTGTCAGGCGGGGAGCTGTTTTTT. Residues: CASSLSRVSGGELFF. V gene TRBV7-2 combines with J gene TRBJ2-2, with D perhaps TRBD2 (5 bases). Looked up from germline, CDR1 is SGHTA and CDR2 is FQGNSA. V was pared by 2 bases and J by 7 bases, with 14 bases between. The CDR3 spans 15 residues.

The CDR3 region has the DNA TGTGCCAGCAGTTACTCGCAGGAAAAACTGTTTTTT. Amino acids: CASSYSQEKLFF. The chain has TRBV6-2 or TRBV6-3 and TRBJ1-4; no reliable D call. CDR1 and CDR2 from the germline V gene are MNHEY and SVGEGT. Trimming stripped 0 bases from V and 8 bases from J, with 4 bases between. The CDR3 has 12 residues.